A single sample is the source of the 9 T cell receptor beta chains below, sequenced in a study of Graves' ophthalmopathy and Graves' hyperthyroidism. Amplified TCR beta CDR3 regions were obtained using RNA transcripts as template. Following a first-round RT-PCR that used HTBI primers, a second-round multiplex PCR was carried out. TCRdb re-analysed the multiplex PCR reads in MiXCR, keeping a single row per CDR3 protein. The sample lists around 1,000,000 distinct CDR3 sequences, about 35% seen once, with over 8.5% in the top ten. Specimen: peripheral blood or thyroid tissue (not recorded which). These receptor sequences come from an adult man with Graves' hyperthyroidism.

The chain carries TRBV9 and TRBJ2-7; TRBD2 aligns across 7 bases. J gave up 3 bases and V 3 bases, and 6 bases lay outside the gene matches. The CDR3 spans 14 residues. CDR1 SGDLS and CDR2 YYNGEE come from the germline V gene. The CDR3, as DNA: TGTGCCAGCAGCGCCGGACTAGGACACTACGAGCAGTACTTC. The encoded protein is CASSAGLGHYEQYF.

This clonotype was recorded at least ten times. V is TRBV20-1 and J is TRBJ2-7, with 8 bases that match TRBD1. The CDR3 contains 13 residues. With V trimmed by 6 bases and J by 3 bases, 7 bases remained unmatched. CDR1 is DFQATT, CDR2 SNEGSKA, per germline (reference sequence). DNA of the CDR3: TGCAGTGCCAGGACGGACAGGGACTACGAGCAGTACTTC. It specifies CSARTDRDYEQYF.

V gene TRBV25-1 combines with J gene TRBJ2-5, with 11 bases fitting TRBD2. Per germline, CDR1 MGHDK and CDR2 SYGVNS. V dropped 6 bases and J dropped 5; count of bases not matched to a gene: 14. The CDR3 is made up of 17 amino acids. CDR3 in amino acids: CASSPTSGSEAGETQYF. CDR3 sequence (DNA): TGTGCCAGCAGCCCCACTAGCGGGAGTGAGGCGGGGGAGACCCAGTACTTC.

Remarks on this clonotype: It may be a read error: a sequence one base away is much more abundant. CDR3 nucleotides: TGCAGTGCTAGGGGACTGGCAGGGGCCAATCAGCCCCAGCATTTT. This translates into CSARGLAGANQPQHF. This chain uses TRBV20-1 with TRBJ1-5; TRBD1 is a possible D gene (6 bases). Per the germline V gene, CDR1 is DFQATT and CDR2 is SNEGSKA (reference sequence). This CDR3 has 15 amino acids. Trimming stripped 3 bases from V and 3 bases from J, with 15 bases between.

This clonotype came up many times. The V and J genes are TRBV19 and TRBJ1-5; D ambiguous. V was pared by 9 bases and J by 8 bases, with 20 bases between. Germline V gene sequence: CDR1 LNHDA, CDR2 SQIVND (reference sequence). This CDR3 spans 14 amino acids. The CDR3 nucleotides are TGTGCCAGCCGATGGGCAGGAAGGGAAAAGCCCCAGCATTTT. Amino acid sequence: CASRWAGREKPQHF. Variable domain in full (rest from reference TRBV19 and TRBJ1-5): DGGITQSPKYLFRKEGQNVTLSCEQNLNHDAMYWYRQDPGQGLRLIYYSQIVNDFQKGDIAEGYSVSREKKESFPLTVTSAQKNPTAFYLCASRWAGREKPQHFGDGTRLSIL.

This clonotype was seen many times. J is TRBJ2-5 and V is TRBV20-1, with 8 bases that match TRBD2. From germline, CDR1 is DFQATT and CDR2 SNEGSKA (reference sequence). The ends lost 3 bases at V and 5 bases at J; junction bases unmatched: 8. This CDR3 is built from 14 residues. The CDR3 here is CSARLSGGRETQYF. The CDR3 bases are TGCAGTGCTAGGTTGAGCGGGGGTCGGGAGACCCAGTACTTC.

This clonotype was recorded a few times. CDR3 residues: CASSLLALAGGPKETQYF. The CDR3 coding sequence is TGTGCCAGCAGCCTACTGGCTCTAGCGGGGGGGCCAAAAGAGACCCAGTACTTC. The chain uses TRBV9 and TRBJ2-5; 12 nucleotides agree with TRBD2. The V gene's germline CDR1 is SGDLS and CDR2 YYNGEE. The CDR3 length is 18 residues. With 4 bases clipped from V and 3 bases from J, the junction kept 13 bases outside the gene matches.

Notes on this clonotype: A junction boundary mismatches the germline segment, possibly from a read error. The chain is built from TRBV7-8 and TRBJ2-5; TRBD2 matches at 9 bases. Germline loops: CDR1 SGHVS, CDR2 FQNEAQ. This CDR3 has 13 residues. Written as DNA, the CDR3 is TGTGTCAGCAGCCGGACTAGCGAAGAGACCCAGTACTTC. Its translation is CVSSRTSEETQYF. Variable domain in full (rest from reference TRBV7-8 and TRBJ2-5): GAGVSQSPRYKVAKRGQDVALRCDPISGHVSLFWYQQALGQGPEFLTYFQNEAQLDKSGLPSDRFFAERPEGSVSTLKIQRTQQEDSAVYLCVSSRTSEETQYFGPGTRLLVL.

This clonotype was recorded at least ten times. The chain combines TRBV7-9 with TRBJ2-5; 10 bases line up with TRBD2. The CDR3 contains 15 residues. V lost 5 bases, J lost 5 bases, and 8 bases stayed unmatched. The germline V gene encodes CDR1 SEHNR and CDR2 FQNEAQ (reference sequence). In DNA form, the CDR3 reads TGTGCCAGCAGCCCCAGGACTAGCGGAGGGGAGACCCAGTACTTC. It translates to CASSPRTSGGETQYF. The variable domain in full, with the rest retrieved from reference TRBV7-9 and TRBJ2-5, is DTGVSQNPRHKITKRGQNVTFRCDPISEHNRLYWYRQTLGQGPEFLTYFQNEAQLEKSRLLSDRFSAERPKGSFSTLEIQRTEQGDSAMYLCASSPRTSGGETQYFGPGTRLLVL.